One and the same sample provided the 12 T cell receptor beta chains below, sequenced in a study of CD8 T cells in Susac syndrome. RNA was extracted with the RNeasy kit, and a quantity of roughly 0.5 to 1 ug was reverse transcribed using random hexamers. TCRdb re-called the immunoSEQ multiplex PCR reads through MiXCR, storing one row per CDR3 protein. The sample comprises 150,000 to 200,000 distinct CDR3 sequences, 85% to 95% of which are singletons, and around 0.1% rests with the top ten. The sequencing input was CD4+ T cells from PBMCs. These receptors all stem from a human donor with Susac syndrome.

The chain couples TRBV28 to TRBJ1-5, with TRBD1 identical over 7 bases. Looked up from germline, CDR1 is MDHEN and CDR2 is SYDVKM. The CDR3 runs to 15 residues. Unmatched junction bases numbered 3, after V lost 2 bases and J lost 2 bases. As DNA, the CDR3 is TGTGCCAGCAGTTTAGGACAGGATGGCAATCAGCCCCAGCATTTT. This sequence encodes CASSLGQDGNQPQHF.

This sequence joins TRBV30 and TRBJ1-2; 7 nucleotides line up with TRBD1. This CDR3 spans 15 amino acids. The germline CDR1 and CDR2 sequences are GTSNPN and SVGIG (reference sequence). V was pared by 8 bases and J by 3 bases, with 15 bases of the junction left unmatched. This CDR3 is CAPRDLLTGDYGYTF. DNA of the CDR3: TGTGCCCCCAGAGACCTCTTAACAGGGGACTATGGCTACACCTTC.

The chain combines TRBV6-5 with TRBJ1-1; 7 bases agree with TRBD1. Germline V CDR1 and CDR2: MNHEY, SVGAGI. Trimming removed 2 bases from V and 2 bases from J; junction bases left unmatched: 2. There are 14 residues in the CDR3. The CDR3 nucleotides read TGTGCCAGCAGTTACGAAGGGGGCAACACTGAAGCTTTCTTT. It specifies CASSYEGGNTEAFF.

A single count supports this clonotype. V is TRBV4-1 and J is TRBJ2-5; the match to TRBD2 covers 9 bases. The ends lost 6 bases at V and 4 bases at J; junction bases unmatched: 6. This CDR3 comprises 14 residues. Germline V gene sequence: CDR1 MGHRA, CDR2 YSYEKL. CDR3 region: CASSRRGGPETQYF. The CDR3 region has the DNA TGCGCCAGCAGTCGGCGGGGGGGCCCAGAGACCCAGTACTTC.

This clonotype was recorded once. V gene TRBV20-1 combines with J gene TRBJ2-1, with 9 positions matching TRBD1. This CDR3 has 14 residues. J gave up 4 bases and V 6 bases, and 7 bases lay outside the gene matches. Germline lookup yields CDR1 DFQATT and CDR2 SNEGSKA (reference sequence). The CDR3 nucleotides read TGCAGTGCCGAGACAGGGGGGGTATACAATGAGCAGTTCTTC. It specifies CSAETGGVYNEQFF.

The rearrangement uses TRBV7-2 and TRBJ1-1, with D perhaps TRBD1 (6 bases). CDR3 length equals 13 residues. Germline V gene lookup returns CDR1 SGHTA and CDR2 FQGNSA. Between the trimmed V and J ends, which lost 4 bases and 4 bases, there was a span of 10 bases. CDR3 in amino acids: CASSWGQGTEAFF. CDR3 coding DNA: TGTGCCAGCAGCTGGGGACAAGGCACTGAAGCTTTCTTT.

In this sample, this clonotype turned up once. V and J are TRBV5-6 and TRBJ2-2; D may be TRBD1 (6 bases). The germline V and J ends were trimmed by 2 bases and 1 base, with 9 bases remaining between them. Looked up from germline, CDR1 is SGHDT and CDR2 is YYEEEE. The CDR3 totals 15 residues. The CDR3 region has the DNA TGTGCCAGCAGCTTCACAGGGAGGAACACCGGGGAGCTGTTTTTT. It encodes CASSFTGRNTGELFF.

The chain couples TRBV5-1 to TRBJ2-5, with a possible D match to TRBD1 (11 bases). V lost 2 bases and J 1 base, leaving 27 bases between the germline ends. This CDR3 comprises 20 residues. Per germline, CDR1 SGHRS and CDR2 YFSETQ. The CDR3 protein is CASSFSGTGGSGRAQETQYF. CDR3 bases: TGCGCCAGCAGCTTTTCCGGGACAGGGGGAAGCGGGAGGGCCCAAGAGACCCAGTACTTC.

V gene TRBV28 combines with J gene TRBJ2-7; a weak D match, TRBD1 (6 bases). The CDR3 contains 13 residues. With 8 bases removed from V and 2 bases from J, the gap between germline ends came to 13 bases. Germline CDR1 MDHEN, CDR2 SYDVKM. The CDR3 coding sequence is TGTGCCAGCCAGAGGACAGCGACCTACGAGCAGTACTTC. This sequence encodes CASQRTATYEQYF. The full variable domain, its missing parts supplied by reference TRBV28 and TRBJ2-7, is DVKVTQSSRYLVKRTGEKVFLECVQDMDHENMFWYRQDPGLGLRLIYFSYDVKMKEKGDIPEGYSVSREKKERFSLILESASTNQTSMYLCASQRTATYEQYFGPGTRLTVT.

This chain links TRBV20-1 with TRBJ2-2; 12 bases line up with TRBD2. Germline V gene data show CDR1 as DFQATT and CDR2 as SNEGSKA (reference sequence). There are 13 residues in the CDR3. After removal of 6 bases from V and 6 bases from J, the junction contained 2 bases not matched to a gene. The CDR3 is CSALAGGPGELFF. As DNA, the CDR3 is TGCAGTGCGCTAGCGGGAGGGCCCGGGGAGCTGTTTTTT.

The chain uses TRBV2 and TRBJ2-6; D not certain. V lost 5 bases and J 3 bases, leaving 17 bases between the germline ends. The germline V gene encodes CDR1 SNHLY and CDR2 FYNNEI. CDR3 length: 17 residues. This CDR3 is CASSYETTRFGANVLTF. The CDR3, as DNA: TGTGCCAGCAGTTATGAGACGACCAGGTTTGGGGCCAACGTCCTGACTTTC.

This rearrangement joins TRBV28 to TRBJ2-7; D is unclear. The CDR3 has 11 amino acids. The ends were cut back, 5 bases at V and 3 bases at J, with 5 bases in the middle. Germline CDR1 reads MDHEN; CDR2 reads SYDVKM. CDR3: CASSPRYEQYF. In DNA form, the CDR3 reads TGTGCCAGCAGTCCCCGCTACGAGCAGTACTTC.